Given below is one TCR beta chain in context. Its specific antigen is unknown. No base quality values were provided; no much bigger clone lies one nucleotide off. V is trimmed back by 5 bases and J by 3 bases, and the junction contains 2 bases that no gene match accounts for. CDR1 and CDR2 were assigned from the germline V gene as SGHDT and YYEEEE. There are 13 amino acids in the CDR3, from cysteine to phenylalanine inclusive. The entry retains the CDR3 DNA only, 39 bases that are in frame from base 1. The data derive from a study of identifying expanded T cells in peripheral blood (dated by TCRdb to the late 2010s). Background for the entire study: Technical replicates were generated by sequencing separate aliquots of the same genomic DNA pool, and four replicates were compared pairwise.

General findings and caveats noted by the study authors: The authors expected that biological variance in healthy repertoires might rise further over much longer intervals, such as months to years. Between technical replicates the binomial model flagged roughly 1.1 differentially abundant clones, whereas over around two weeks the binomial model flagged about 15 and over approximately four weeks roughly 20. Variance in clone template counts between approximately two-week samples significantly increased with total template count across all healthy donors. The beta-binomial model significantly reduced the number of clones called differentially abundant and the false-positive rate across all healthy-donor time intervals.

No immune events, such as infections, were documented for the healthy donors during the collection period. Blood repertoires from healthy donors were used as a training cohort for calibrating time-dependent variance in a beta-binomial model of differential abundance of T-cell clones. There were 10 healthy donors in the training cohort, of whom 3 were female and 7 were male. An age range of about 29 to 65 years, with an average of about 43 years, was recorded for the donors. Obtained from a commercial supplier, whole blood was collected from each healthy donor at three time points set around 2 weeks apart. Genomic DNA was extracted from unsorted whole blood for immunosequencing. The immunoSEQ Assay, which uses bias-controlled multiplex PCR amplification of genomic DNA, was used to profile TCRbeta CDR3 regions. From the authors' description of their analysis: The absolute abundance of each unique TCRbeta CDR3 region was quantified after sequences were collapsed and filtered. Differential abundance was tested with a binomial (Fisher-equivalent) model and with a beta-binomial model adding time-dependent variance fitted from healthy donors. Clones with fewer than 5 combined templates were removed, and a clone was called differentially abundant if the clone's Benjamini-Hochberg FDR was below 0.01. Using the form v = (b*log(k)+a)^2, the beta-binomial variance was modeled as a function of the total template count across the two samples. TCRdb retrieved this table from immuneACCESS and kept in-frame rearrangements only. Not all clones are present; in checked studies, unresolved V genes account for under half, and no reason is known for the remainder. D and trimming were read from the DNA, whereas the V and J calls and clone size are those reported in that table. Present in this sample are over 100,000 clones, 88% of which were seen just once. Around 8.2% of the sample goes to the ten largest clones.

The sequence came from a person between 18 and 75 years old in good health. The sample comprised blood. The chain uses TRBV5-6 and TRBJ1-3, with 7 junctional bases fitting TRBD1. CDR3 protein: CASSTGVGNTIYF. The nucleotide sequence reads as follows: TGTGCCAGCAGTACAGGGGTTGGAAACACCATATATTTT.